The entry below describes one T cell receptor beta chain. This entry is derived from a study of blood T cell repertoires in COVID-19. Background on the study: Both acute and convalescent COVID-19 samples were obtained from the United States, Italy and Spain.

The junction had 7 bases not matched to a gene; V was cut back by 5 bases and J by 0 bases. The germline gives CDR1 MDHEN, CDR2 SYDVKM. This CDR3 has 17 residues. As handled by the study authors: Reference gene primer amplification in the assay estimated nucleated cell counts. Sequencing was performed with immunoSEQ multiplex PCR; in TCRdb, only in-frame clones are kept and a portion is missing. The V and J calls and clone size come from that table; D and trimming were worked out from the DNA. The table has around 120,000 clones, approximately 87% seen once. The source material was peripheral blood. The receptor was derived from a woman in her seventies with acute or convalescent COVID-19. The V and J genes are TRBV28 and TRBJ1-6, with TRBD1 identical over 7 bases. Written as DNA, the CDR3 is TGTGCCAGCAGTGGGCAGGGGGTAAACTCCTATAATTCACCCCTCCACTTT. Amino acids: CASSGQGVNSYNSPLHF. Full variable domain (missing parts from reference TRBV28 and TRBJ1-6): DVKVTQSSRYLVKRTGEKVFLECVQDMDHENMFWYRQDPGLGLRLIYFSYDVKMKEKGDIPEGYSVSREKKERFSLILESASTNQTSMYLCASSGQGVNSYNSPLHFGNGTRLTVT.